One and the same sample provided the 15 T cell receptor beta chains below, sequenced in a study of beta chain features in type 1 diabetes. Since all of the isolated RNA was reverse transcribed, expressed TCRB transcripts were what got sequenced. Profiled with immunoSEQ multiplex PCR; TCRdb holds only in-frame clones, not every one. The sample has fewer than 350,000 clones, 20% seen once; the top ten hold around 0.04%. The sequencing input was naive CD4+ T cells from blood. Receptor source: a woman under 30 in good health.

The V gene is TRBV30, the J gene TRBJ2-2, with a tentative D call TRBD1 (6 bases). Germline V gene sequence: CDR1 GTSNPN, CDR2 SVGIG (reference sequence). Trimming pared 0 bases from V and 3 bases from J, leaving 11 bases between. The CDR3 totals 15 residues. DNA for the CDR3: TGTGCCTGGAGTGTGGGACACCTTGACACCGGGGAGCTGTTTTTT. Protein: CAWSVGHLDTGELFF.

This clone was seen more than once but under ten times. This chain links TRBV5-1 with TRBJ2-4, with D maybe TRBD1 (5 bases). Germline CDR1 SGHRS, CDR2 YFSETQ. CDR3 length: 15 residues. The V gene lost 0 bases and the J gene lost 5 bases, with 12 bases spanning the gap. The CDR3 DNA is TGCGCCAGCAGCTTGGGGGGCACGAAAGAAAACATTCAGTACTTC. Its protein is CASSLGGTKENIQYF.

The chain is built from TRBV29-1 and TRBJ2-7, with 7 bases aligning to TRBD2. V trimming: 0 bases; J trimming: 4 bases; junction bases outside the gene matches: 3. Germline CDR1 SQVTM, CDR2 ANQGSEA. This CDR3 spans 13 amino acids. The CDR3 DNA reads as TGCAGCGTTGAAGACTTGGGAGGGTACGAGCAGTACTTC. Encoded protein: CSVEDLGGYEQYF.

This chain joins TRBV7-9 and TRBJ2-7; 9 positions agree with TRBD1. CDR3 length: 16 amino acids. J was trimmed by 3 bases and V by 1 base; bases with no gene match: 7. The germline gives CDR1 SEHNR, CDR2 FQNEAQ (reference sequence). The CDR3 coding sequence is TGTGCCAGCAGCTTAGGCATTGGACAGGGGAGCTACGAGCAGTACTTC. This codes for CASSLGIGQGSYEQYF.

This chain connects TRBV7-9 to TRBJ2-7; D is uncertain. The ends were cut back, 5 bases at V and 0 bases at J, with 8 bases in the middle. CDR3 length equals 13 residues. Germline CDR1 is SEHNR and CDR2 is FQNEAQ (reference sequence). The CDR3 loop is CASSREVSYEQYF. Here the CDR3 DNA reads TGTGCCAGCAGCCGAGAGGTCTCCTACGAGCAGTACTTC. Filled out from reference TRBV7-9 and TRBJ2-7, the complete variable domain reads DTGVSQNPRHKITKRGQNVTFRCDPISEHNRLYWYRQTLGQGPEFLTYFQNEAQLEKSRLLSDRFSAERPKGSFSTLEIQRTEQGDSAMYLCASSREVSYEQYFGPGTRLTVT.

The J gene is TRBJ2-7, the V gene TRBV9; TRBD1 might be the D (6 bases). V was cut by 4 bases and J by 5 bases, with 13 bases left in between. CDR1 and CDR2 from the germline V gene are SGDLS and YYNGEE. This CDR3 is built from 13 residues. The DNA for the CDR3 is TGTGCCAGCAGCCCGTCACAGGGAAACGAGCAGTACTTC. Protein product: CASSPSQGNEQYF.

The V and J genes are TRBV7-2 and TRBJ2-7; weak D call: TRBD1 (6 bases). The CDR3 totals 14 residues. V was shortened by 1 base and J by 3 bases, with 10 bases between the two germline ends. CDR1 SGHTA and CDR2 FQGNSA come from the germline V gene. The CDR3 coding sequence is TGTGCCAGCAGCTTAGTGGCAGGGGTCTACGAGCAGTACTTC. Amino acids: CASSLVAGVYEQYF.

This clone was counted a few times. The CDR3 DNA is TGTGCCAGTAGAATGGACAGGAACTATGGCTACACCTTC. Translation gives CASRMDRNYGYTF. The V call is TRBV19, the J call TRBJ1-2; 7 nucleotides line up with TRBD1. Germline V gives CDR1 LNHDA, CDR2 SQIVND (reference sequence). The CDR3 is 13 amino acids. The trim removed 6 bases at V and 2 bases at J, leaving 3 bases unmatched. Based on the CDR3 plus reference TRBV19 and TRBJ1-2, the full variable domain is DGGITQSPKYLFRKEGQNVTLSCEQNLNHDAMYWYRQDPGQGLRLIYYSQIVNDFQKGDIAEGYSVSREKKESFPLTVTSAQKNPTAFYLCASRMDRNYGYTFGSGTRLTVV.

In its sample, this clone was seen a few times. The genes are TRBV18 and TRBJ2-1, with 8 bases matching TRBD2. The CDR3 extends over 15 amino acids. Unmatched junction bases numbered 3, after V lost 1 base and J lost 4 bases. The V gene's germline CDR1 is KGHSH and CDR2 LQKENI. The CDR3 DNA reads as TGTGCCAGCTCACCACTTTCGGGAGGGTACAATGAGCAGTTCTTC. Amino acid sequence: CASSPLSGGYNEQFF.

This clone was detected a few times. The CDR3 DNA follows: TGCAGCGTTCGGAGAGAAACAGATACGCAGTATTTT. This encodes CSVRRETDTQYF. V and J are TRBV29-1 and TRBJ2-3; D is unclear. Germline lookup yields CDR1 SQVTM and CDR2 ANQGSEA. This CDR3 contains 12 residues. The V gene lost 5 bases and the J gene lost 3 bases, with 9 bases spanning the gap.

In this sample, this clone turned up a few times. The gene calls are TRBV10-3 and TRBJ2-6; D not resolved. The germline V gene has CDR1 ENHRY and CDR2 SYGVKD. Trimming stripped 10 bases from V and 0 bases from J, with 22 bases between. The CDR3 has 18 residues. The CDR3 DNA reads TGTGCCAGTACTCCCCAGCCAGGTATAAGCTCTGGGGCCAACGTCCTGACTTTC. Translated, it gives CASTPQPGISSGANVLTF.

The chain carries TRBV7-2 and TRBJ2-3; no definite D call. The CDR3 contains 13 residues. Germline assignment: CDR1 SGHTA and CDR2 FQGNSA. Trimming removed 4 bases at V and 5 bases at J, with 10 bases between. The CDR3 DNA is TGTGCCAGCAGCTCACGAGGAGTAGATACGCAGTATTTT. Encoded protein: CASSSRGVDTQYF.

This clone turned up a few times. The rearrangement joins TRBV6-5 to TRBJ1-5, with 7 bases lining up with TRBD1. The CDR3 consists of 15 residues. The ends lost 6 bases at V and 5 bases at J; junction bases unmatched: 10. Per germline, CDR1 MNHEY and CDR2 SVGAGI. The CDR3 reads CASRKGGIEDQPQHF. The CDR3 bases are TGTGCCAGCAGAAAAGGGGGCATTGAGGATCAGCCCCAGCATTTT.

The V gene is TRBV7-6, the J gene TRBJ2-5; 14 bases match TRBD2. V shed 5 bases and J 5 bases; nucleotides not matched to a gene: 7. Germline V gene lookup returns CDR1 SGHVS and CDR2 FNYEAQ. The CDR3 consists of 16 residues. CDR3 DNA: TGTGCCAGCAGCAGCGCCGGGACTAGCGGGAGTGAGACCCAGTACTTC. It codes for CASSSAGTSGSETQYF.

This clone has just a few counts. The chain combines TRBV5-1 with TRBJ2-5; TRBD2 matches 9 bases. The CDR3 consists of 15 residues. The germline V gene encodes CDR1 SGHRS and CDR2 YFSETQ. The J segment lost 4 bases and the V segment lost 1 base, leaving 5 bases of the junction unmatched. The CDR3 sequence: CASSLNSGSGETQYF. The CDR3 DNA reads TGCGCCAGCAGCTTGAATAGCGGGAGCGGAGAGACCCAGTACTTC.